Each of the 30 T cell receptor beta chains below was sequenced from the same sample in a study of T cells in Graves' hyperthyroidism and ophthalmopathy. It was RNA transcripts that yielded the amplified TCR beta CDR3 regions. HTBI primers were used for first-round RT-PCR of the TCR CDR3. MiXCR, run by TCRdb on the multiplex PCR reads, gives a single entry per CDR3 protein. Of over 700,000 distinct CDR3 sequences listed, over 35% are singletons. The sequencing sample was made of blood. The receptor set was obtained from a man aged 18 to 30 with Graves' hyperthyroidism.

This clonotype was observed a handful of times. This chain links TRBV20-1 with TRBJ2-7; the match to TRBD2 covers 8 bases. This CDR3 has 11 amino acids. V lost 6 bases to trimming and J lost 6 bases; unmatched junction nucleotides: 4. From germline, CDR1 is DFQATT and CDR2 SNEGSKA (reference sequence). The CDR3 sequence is CSARGLAEQYF. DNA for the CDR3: TGCAGTGCCCGTGGACTAGCCGAGCAGTACTTC.

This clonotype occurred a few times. CDR3 DNA sequence: TGCAGTGCTTCTAGCGGGGTCAACACCGGGGAGCTGTTTTTT. Amino acid sequence: CSASSGVNTGELFF. The V and J genes are TRBV20-1 and TRBJ2-2; 9 bases fit TRBD2. J was trimmed by 2 bases and V by 5 bases; bases with no gene match: 3. CDR1 DFQATT and CDR2 SNEGSKA come from the germline V gene (reference sequence). This CDR3 is built from 14 residues.

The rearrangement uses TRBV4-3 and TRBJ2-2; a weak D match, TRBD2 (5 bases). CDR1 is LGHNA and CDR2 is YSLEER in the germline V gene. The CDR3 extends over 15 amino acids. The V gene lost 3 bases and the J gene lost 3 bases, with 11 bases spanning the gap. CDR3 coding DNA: TGCGCCAGCAGCCACGGCCGAGGGTACACCGGGGAGCTGTTTTTT. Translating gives CASSHGRGYTGELFF.

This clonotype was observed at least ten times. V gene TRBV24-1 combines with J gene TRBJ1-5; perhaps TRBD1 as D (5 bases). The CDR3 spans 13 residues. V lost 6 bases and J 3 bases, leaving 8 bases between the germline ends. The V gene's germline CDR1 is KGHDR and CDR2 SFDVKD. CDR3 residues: CATSSGSNQPQHF. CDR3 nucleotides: TGTGCCACCAGTTCAGGGTCCAATCAGCCCCAGCATTTT.

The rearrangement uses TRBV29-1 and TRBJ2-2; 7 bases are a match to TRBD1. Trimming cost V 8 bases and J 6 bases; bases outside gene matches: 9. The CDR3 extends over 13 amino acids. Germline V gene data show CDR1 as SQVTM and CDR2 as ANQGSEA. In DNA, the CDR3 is TGCAGCCTCCGAGGACAGGTGTCCGGGGAGCTGTTTTTT. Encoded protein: CSLRGQVSGELFF.

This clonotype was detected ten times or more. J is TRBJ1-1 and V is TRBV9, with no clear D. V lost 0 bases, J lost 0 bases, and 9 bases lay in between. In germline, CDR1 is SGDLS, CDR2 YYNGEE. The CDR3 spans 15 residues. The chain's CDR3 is CASSVDERMNTEAFF. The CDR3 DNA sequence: TGTGCCAGCAGCGTAGACGAGCGAATGAACACTGAAGCTTTCTTT.

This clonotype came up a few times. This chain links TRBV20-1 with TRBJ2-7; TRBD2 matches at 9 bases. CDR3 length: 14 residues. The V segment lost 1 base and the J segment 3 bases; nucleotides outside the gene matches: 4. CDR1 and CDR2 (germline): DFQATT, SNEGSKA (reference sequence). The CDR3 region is CSARGSGGYYEQYF. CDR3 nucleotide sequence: TGCAGTGCTAGAGGTAGCGGGGGTTACTACGAGCAGTACTTC.

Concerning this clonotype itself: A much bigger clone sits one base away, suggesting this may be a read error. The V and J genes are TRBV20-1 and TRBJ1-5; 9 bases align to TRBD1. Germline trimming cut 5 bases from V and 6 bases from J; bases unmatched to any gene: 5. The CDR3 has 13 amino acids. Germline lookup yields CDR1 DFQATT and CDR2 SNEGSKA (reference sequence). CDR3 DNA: TGCAGTGCTGGGGGACAGGGTAGTCAGCCCCAGCATTTT. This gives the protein CSAGGQGSQPQHF.

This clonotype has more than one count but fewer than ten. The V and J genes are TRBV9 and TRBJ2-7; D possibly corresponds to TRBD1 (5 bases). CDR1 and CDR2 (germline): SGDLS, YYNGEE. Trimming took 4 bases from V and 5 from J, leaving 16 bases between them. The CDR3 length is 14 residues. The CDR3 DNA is TGTGCCAGCAGCCCCTCGAGAGACAGCCACGAGCAGTACTTC. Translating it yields CASSPSRDSHEQYF. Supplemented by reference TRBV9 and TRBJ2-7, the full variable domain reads DSGVTQTPKHLITATGQRVTLRCSPRSGDLSVYWYQQSLDQGLQFLIQYYNGEERAKGNILERFSAQQFPDLHSELNLSSLELGDSALYFCASSPSRDSHEQYFGPGTRLTVT.

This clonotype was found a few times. This chain's CDR3 is CASSESPGTTEAFF. As DNA, the CDR3 is TGCGCCAGCAGTGAGTCCCCAGGGACCACTGAAGCTTTCTTT. V and J are TRBV10-2 and TRBJ1-1; possibly TRBD1 for D (5 bases). V shed 0 bases and J shed 4 bases, with 9 bases lying between them. CDR3 length: 14 amino acids. Germline CDR1 reads WSHSY; CDR2 reads SAAADI.

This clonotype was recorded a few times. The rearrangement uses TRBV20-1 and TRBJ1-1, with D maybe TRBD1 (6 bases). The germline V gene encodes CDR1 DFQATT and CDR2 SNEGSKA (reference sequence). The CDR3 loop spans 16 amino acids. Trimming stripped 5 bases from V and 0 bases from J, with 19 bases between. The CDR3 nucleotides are TGCAGTGCTTCAGACAGGAGGACGGGTGTGAACACTGAAGCTTTCTTT. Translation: CSASDRRTGVNTEAFF.

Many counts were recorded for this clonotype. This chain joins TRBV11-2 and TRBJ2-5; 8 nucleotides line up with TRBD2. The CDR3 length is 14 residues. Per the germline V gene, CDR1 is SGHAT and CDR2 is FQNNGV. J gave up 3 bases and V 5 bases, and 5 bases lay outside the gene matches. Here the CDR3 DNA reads TGTGCCAGCAGCCCCAATAGCGGGAAAGAGACCCAGTACTTC. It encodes CASSPNSGKETQYF.

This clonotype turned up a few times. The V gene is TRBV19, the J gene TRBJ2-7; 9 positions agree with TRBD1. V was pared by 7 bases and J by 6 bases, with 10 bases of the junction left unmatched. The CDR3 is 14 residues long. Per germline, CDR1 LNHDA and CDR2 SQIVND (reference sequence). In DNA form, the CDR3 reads TGTGCCAGTAACTCCGACAGGGGGTCTAGCGAGCAGTACTTC. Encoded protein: CASNSDRGSSEQYF. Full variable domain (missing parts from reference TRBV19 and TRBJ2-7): DGGITQSPKYLFRKEGQNVTLSCEQNLNHDAMYWYRQDPGQGLRLIYYSQIVNDFQKGDIAEGYSVSREKKESFPLTVTSAQKNPTAFYLCASNSDRGSSEQYFGPGTRLTVT.

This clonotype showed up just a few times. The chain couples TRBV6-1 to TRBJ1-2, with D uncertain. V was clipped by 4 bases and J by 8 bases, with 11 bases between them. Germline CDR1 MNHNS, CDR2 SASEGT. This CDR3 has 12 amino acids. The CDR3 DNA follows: TGTGCCAGCAGTGGCTTAGAAGAGGGCTACACCTTC. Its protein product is CASSGLEEGYTF.

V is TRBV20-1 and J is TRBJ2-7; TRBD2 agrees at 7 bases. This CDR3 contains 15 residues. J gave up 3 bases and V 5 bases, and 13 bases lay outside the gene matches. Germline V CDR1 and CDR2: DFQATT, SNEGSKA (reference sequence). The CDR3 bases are TGCAGTGCTCCCGGCGGGAGACACCCAGGCTACGAGCAGTACTTC. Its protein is CSAPGGRHPGYEQYF.

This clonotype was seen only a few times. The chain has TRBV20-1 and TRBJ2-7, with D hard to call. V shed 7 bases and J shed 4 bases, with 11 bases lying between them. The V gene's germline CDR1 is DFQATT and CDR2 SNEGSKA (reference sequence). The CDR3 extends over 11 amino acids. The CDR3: CSGRELYEQYF. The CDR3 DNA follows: TGCAGTGGCAGAGAACTTTACGAGCAGTACTTC.

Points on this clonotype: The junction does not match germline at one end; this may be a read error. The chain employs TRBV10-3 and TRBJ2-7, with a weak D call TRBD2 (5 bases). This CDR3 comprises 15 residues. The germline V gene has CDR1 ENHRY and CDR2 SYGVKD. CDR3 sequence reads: CASSEAVTASYEQYF. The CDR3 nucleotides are TGTGCCAGCAGTGAAGCGGTAACCGCCTCCTACGAGCAGTACTTC.

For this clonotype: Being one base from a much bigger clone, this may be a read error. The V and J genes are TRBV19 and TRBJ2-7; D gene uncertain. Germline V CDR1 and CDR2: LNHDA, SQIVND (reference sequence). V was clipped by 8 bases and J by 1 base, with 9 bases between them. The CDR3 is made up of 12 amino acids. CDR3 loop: CASGSESYEQYF. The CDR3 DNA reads TGTGCCAGTGGTTCAGAATCCTACGAGCAGTACTTC.

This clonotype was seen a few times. CDR3: CASSPGDFQSYGYTF. The CDR3 nucleotides are TGTGCCAGCAGCCCCGGGGACTTCCAAAGCTATGGCTACACCTTC. This chain joins TRBV9 and TRBJ1-2; tentatively, D is TRBD1 (5 bases). Trimming shortened V by 4 bases and J by 4 bases, and 17 bases separated the two germline ends. The length of the CDR3 is 15 residues. The germline CDR1 and CDR2 sequences are SGDLS and YYNGEE. The entire variable domain, with the rest obtained from reference TRBV9 and TRBJ1-2, is as follows: DSGVTQTPKHLITATGQRVTLRCSPRSGDLSVYWYQQSLDQGLQFLIQYYNGEERAKGNILERFSAQQFPDLHSELNLSSLELGDSALYFCASSPGDFQSYGYTFGSGTRLTVV.

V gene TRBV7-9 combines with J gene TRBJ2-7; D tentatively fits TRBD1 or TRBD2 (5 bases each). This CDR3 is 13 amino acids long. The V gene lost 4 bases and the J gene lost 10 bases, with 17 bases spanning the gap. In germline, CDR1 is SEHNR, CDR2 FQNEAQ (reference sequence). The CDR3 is CASSYRDRGRQYF. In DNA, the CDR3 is TGTGCCAGCAGCTACCGGGACCGAGGAAGACAGTACTTC.

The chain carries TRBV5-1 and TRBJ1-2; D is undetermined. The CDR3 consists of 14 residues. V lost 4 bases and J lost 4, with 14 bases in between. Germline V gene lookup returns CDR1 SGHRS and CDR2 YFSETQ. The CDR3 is CASSPGRSVYGYTF. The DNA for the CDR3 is TGCGCCAGCAGCCCGGGGAGGTCGGTCTATGGCTACACCTTC.

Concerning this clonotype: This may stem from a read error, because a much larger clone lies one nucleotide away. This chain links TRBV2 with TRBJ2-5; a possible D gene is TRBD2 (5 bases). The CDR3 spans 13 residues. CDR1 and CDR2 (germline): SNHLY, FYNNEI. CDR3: CAGSEALAETQYF. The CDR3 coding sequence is TGTGCCGGCAGTGAAGCGCTAGCTGAGACCCAGTACTTC.

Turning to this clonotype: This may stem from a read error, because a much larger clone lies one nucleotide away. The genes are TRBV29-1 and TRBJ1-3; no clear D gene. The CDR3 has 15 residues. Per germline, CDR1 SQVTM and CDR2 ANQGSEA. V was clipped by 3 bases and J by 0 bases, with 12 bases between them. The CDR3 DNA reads TGCAGCGTTGATGGGCGAGCCTTCTCTGGAAACACCATATATTTT. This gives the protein CSVDGRAFSGNTIYF.

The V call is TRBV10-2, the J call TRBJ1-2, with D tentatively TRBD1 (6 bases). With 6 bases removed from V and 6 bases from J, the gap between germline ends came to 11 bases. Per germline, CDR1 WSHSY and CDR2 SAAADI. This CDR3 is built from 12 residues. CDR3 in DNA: TGCGCCAGCAGAAGAGGGGGAGATGGCTACACCTTC. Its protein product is CASRRGGDGYTF.

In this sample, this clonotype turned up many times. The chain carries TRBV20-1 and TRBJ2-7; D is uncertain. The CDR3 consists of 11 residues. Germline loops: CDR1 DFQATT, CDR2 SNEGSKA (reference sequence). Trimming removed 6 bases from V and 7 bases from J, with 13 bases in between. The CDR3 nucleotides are TGCAGTGCCGCACGTCTGGGGGAGCAGTACTTC. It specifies CSAARLGEQYF.

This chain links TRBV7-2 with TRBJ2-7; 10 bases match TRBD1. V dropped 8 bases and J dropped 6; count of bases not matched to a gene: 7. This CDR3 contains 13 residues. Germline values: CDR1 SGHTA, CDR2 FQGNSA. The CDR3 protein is CASGQTGGGEQYF. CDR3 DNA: TGTGCCAGCGGCCAGACAGGGGGCGGCGAGCAGTACTTC.

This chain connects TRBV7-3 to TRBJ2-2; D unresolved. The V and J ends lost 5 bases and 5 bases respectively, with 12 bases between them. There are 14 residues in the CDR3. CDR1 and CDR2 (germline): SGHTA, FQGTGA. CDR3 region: CASSPDVGTGELFF. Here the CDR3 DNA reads TGTGCCAGCAGCCCGGACGTGGGGACCGGGGAGCTGTTTTTT. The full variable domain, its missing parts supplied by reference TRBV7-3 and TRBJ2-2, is GAGVSQTPSNKVTEKGKYVELRCDPISGHTALYWYRQSLGQGPEFLIYFQGTGAADDSGLPNDRFFAVRPEGSVSTLKIQRTERGDSAVYLCASSPDVGTGELFFGEGSRLTVL.

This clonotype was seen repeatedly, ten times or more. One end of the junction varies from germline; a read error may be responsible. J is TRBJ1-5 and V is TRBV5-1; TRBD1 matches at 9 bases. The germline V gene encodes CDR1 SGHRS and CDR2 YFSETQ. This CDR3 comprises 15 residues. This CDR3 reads CASSPGQGGNQPQHF. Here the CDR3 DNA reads TGTGCCAGCAGCCCGGGACAGGGCGGCAATCAGCCCCAGCATTTT. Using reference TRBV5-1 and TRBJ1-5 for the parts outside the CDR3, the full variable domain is KAGVTQTPRYLIKTRGQQVTLSCSPISGHRSVSWYQQTPGQGLQFLFEYFSETQRNKGNFPGRFSGRQFSNSRSEMNVSTLELGDSALYLCASSPGQGGNQPQHFGDGTRLSIL.

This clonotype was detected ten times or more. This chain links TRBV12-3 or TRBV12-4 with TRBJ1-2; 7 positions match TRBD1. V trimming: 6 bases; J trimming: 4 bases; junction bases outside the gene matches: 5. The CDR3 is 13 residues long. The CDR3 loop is CASSLGQPYGYTF. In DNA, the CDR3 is TGTGCCAGCAGCTTGGGACAGCCCTATGGCTACACCTTC.

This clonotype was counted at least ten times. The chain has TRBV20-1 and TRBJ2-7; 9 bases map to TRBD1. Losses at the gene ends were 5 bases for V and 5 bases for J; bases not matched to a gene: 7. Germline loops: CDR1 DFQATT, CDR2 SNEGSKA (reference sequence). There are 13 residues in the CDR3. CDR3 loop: CSASYRGPHEQYF. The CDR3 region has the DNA TGCAGTGCTTCTTACAGGGGGCCTCACGAGCAGTACTTC.